This entry lists 6 T cell receptor beta chains sequenced from one sample in a study of control samples from healthy donors and cancer patients. The method was immunoSEQ multiplex PCR; TCRdb's version includes in-frame clones alone and lacks a portion of them. The sample records some 29,000 clones, about 90% being singletons. Sequencing used formalin-fixed, paraffin-embedded tissue. These receptors were taken from a female donor with melanoma.

V gene TRBV7-9 combines with J gene TRBJ2-2, with 8 nucleotides matching TRBD2. Germline V CDR1 and CDR2: SEHNR, FQNEAQ (reference sequence). After removal of 10 bases from V and 6 bases from J, the junction contained 16 bases not matched to a gene. The CDR3 is 16 amino acids. CDR3 DNA sequence: TGTGCCATCCTCCTCCCGGGACTAGGGGTTGCCGGGGAGCTGTTTTTT. Protein product: CAILLPGLGVAGELFF.

V gene TRBV4-3 combines with J gene TRBJ1-2; D gene unclear. The CDR3 totals 17 residues. The germline V gene encodes CDR1 LGHNA and CDR2 YSLEER. V was pared by 1 base and J by 0 bases, with 15 bases between. As DNA, the CDR3 is TGCGCCAGCAGCCAAGGGACCGTCGTCACCGCTAACTATGGCTACACCTTC. This codes for CASSQGTVVTANYGYTF.

The V and J genes are TRBV3-1 (or the pseudogene TRBV3-2) and TRBJ1-1; 7 bases map to TRBD1. The ends lost 1 base at V and 3 bases at J; junction bases unmatched: 5. The CDR3 sequence is 15 residues long. Germline CDR1 LGHDT, CDR2 YNNKEL (reference sequence). CDR3 sequence (DNA): TGTGCCAGCAGCCAAGGGCCCCAGGGGGACACTGAAGCTTTCTTT. Protein: CASSQGPQGDTEAFF.

With respect to this clone: An end of the junction does not agree with germline; a read error may underlie this. The chain couples TRBV6-2 or TRBV6-3 to TRBJ2-5; D remains unclear. The germline V gene encodes CDR1 MNHEY and CDR2 SVGEGT. This CDR3 is 12 amino acids long. In DNA, the CDR3 is TGTGCTAGCAGTTCCCTGGAAGAGACCCAGTACTTC. Residues: CASSSLEETQYF.

The V gene is TRBV6-5, the J gene TRBJ2-2; weak D call: TRBD1 (6 bases). Germline V gene sequence: CDR1 MNHEY, CDR2 SVGAGI. V was trimmed by 7 bases and J by 7 bases, leaving 16 bases between them. This CDR3 spans 14 amino acids. Here the CDR3 DNA reads TGTGCCAGCATGGCACAGGGAACGAACGGGGAGCTGTTTTTT. This sequence encodes CASMAQGTNGELFF.

This clone has only one observation. The chain uses TRBV27 and TRBJ1-1; TRBD1 might be the D (6 bases). Between the trimmed V and J ends, which lost 5 bases and 4 bases, there was a span of 14 bases. This CDR3 comprises 14 residues. Germline CDR1 and CDR2: MNHEY and SMNVEV (reference sequence). The DNA of the CDR3 is TGTGCCAGCAGTGCCCGCAGGGGCGGCACTGAAGCTTTCTTT. This gives the protein CASSARRGGTEAFF.